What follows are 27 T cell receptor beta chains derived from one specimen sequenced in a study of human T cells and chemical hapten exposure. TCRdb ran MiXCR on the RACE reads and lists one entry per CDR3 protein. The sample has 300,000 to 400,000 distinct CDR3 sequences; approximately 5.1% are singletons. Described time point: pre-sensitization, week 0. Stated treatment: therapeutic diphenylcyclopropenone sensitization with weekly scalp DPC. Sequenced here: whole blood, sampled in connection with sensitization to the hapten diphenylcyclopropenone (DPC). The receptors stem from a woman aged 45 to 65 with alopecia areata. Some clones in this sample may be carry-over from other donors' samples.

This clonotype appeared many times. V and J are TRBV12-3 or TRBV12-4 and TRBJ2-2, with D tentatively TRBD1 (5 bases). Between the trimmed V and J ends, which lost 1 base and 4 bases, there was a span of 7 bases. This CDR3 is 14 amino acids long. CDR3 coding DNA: TGTGCCAGCAGTTTAGTAGGGGCCACCGGGGAGCTGTTTTTT. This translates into CASSLVGATGELFF.

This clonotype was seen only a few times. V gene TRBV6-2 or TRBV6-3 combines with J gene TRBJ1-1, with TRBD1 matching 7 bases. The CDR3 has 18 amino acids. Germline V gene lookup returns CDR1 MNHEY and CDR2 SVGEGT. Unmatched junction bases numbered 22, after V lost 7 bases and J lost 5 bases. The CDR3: CASTFPLQGGREGTEAFF. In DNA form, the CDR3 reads TGTGCCAGCACCTTTCCCCTACAAGGGGGCCGGGAGGGGACTGAAGCTTTCTTT.

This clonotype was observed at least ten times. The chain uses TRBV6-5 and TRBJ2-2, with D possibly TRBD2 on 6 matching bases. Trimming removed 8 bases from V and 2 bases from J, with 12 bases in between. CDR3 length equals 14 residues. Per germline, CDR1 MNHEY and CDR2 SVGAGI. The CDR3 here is CASQPAGNTGELFF. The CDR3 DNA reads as TGTGCCAGCCAACCAGCGGGCAACACCGGGGAGCTGTTTTTT.

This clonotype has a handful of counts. In DNA, the CDR3 is TGTGCCAGCAGCCAGCCCAATGAGCAGTTCTTC. This gives the protein CASSQPNEQFF. This chain uses TRBV7-9 with TRBJ2-1; D is uncertain. The CDR3 has 11 amino acids. V lost 5 bases and J 6 bases, leaving 5 bases between the germline ends. Germline V gives CDR1 SEHNR, CDR2 FQNEAQ (reference sequence).

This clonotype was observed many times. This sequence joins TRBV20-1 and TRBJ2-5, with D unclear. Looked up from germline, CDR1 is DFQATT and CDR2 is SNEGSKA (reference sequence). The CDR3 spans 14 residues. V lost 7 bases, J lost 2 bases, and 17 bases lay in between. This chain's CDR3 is CSGTAAQPQETQYF. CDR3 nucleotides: TGCAGTGGCACGGCCGCCCAGCCGCAAGAGACCCAGTACTTC.

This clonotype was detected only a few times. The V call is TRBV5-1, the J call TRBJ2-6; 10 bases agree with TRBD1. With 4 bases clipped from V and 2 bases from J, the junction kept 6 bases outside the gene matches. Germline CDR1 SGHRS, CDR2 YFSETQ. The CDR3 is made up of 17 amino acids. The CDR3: CASSLGQGYPGANVLTF. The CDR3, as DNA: TGCGCCAGCAGCCTGGGACAGGGGTATCCTGGGGCCAACGTCCTGACTTTC.

CDR3 coding DNA: TGTGCCAGCAGCCACGCCGGGACAGTATACAATGAGCAGTTCTTC. Encoded protein: CASSHAGTVYNEQFF. The rearrangement uses TRBV28 and TRBJ2-1, with 7 bases that match TRBD1. Losses at the gene ends were 6 bases for V and 4 bases for J; bases not matched to a gene: 9. The CDR3 runs 15 residues. Germline loops: CDR1 MDHEN, CDR2 SYDVKM.

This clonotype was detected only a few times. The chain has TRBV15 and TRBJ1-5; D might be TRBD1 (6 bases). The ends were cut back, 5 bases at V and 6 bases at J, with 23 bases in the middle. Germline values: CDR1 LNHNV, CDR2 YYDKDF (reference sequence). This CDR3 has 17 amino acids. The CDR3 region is CATSLLPGQALSQPQHF. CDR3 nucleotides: TGTGCCACCAGCTTACTTCCGGGACAAGCCCTTAGTCAGCCCCAGCATTTT.

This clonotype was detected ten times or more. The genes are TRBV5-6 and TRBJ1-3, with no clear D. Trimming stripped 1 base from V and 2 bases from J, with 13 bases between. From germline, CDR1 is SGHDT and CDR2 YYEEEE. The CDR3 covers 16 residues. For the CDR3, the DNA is TGTGCCAGCAGCTTGAATGTCGGGGTCACTGGAAACACCATATATTTT. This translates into CASSLNVGVTGNTIYF. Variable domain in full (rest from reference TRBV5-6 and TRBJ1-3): DAGVTQSPTHLIKTRGQQVTLRCSPKSGHDTVSWYQQALGQGPQFIFQYYEEEERQRGNFPDRFSGHQFPNYSSELNVNALLLGDSALYLCASSLNVGVTGNTIYFGEGSWLTVV.

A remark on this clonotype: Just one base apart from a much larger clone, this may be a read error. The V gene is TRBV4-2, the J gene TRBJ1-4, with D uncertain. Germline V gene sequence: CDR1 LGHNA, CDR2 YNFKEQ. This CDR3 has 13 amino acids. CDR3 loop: CACSQGSTPKLFF. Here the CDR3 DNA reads TGTGCCTGCAGCCAAGGGTCGACGCCCAAACTGTTTTTT.

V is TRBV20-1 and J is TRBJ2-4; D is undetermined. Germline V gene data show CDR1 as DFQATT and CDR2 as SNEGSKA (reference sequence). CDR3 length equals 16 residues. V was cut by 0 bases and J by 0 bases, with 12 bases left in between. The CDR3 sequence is CSARDLGSPAKNIQYF. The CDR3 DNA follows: TGCAGTGCTAGAGATCTGGGCAGCCCAGCCAAAAACATTCAGTACTTC.

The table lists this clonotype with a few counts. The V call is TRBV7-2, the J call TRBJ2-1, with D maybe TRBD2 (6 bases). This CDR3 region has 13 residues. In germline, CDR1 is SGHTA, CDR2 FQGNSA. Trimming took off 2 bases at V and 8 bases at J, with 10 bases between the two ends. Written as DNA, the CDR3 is TGTGCCAGCAGCTTAAGACTAGTGCATGAGCAGTTCTTC. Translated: CASSLRLVHEQFF. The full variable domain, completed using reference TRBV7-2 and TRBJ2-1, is GAGVSQSPSNKVTEKGKDVELRCDPISGHTALYWYRQSLGQGLEFLIYFQGNSAPDKSGLPSDRFSAERTGGSVSTLTIQRTQQEDSAVYLCASSLRLVHEQFFGPGTRLTVL.

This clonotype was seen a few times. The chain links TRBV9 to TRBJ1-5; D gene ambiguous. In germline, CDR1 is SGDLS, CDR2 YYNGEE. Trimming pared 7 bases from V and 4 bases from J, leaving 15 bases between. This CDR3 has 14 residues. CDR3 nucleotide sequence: TGTGCCAGCGGTCGACACGCGCAAAATCAGCCCCAGCATTTT. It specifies CASGRHAQNQPQHF.

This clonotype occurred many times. Here the CDR3 reads CSVAGGGETQYF. The CDR3 nucleotides are TGCAGCGTTGCTGGGGGCGGGGAGACCCAGTACTTC. The genes are TRBV29-1 and TRBJ2-5; possible D gene TRBD1, 6 bases. The CDR3 runs 12 residues. Trimming removed 4 bases at V and 5 bases at J, with 11 bases between. Germline CDR1 is SQVTM and CDR2 is ANQGSEA. The variable domain in full, with the rest retrieved from reference TRBV29-1 and TRBJ2-5, is SAVISQKPSRDICQRGTSLTIQCQVDSQVTMMFWYRQQPGQSLTLIATANQGSEATYESGFVIDKFPISRPNLTFSTLTVSNMSPEDSSIYLCSVAGGGETQYFGPGTRLLVL.

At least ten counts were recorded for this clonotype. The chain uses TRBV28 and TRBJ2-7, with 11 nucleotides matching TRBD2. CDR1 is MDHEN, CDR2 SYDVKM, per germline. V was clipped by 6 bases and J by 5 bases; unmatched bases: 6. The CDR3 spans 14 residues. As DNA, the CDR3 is TGTGCCAGCAGCCCAGCTAGCGGGAGGAACGAGCAGTACTTC. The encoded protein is CASSPASGRNEQYF.

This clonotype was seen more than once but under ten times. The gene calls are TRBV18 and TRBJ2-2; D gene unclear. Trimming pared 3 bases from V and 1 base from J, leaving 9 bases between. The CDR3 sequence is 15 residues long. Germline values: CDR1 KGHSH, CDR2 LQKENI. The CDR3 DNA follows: TGTGCCAGCTCACCGGTCATTGAGAACACCGGGGAGCTGTTTTTT. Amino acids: CASSPVIENTGELFF.

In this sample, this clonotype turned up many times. The CDR3 sequence is CASSLTGARDTQYF. CDR3 sequence (DNA): TGTGCCAGCTCACTTACAGGGGCCAGGGATACGCAGTATTTT. The genes are TRBV18 and TRBJ2-3, with 7 nucleotides matching TRBD1. CDR1 and CDR2 (germline): KGHSH, LQKENI. This CDR3 has 14 amino acids. After removal of 4 bases from V and 6 bases from J, the junction contained 7 bases not matched to a gene.

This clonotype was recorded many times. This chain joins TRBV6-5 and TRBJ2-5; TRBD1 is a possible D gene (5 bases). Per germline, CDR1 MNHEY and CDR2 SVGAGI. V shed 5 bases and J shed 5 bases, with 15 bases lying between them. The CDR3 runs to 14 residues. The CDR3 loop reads CASSQRQMRETQYF. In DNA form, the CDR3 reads TGTGCCAGCAGTCAGAGACAGATGCGGGAGACCCAGTACTTC.

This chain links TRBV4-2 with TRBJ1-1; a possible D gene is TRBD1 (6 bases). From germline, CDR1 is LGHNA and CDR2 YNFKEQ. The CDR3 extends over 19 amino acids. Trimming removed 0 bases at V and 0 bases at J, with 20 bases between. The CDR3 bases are TGTGCCAGCAGCCAAGATAGGGCAGGGGCACTCGGTATGAACACTGAAGCTTTCTTT. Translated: CASSQDRAGALGMNTEAFF.

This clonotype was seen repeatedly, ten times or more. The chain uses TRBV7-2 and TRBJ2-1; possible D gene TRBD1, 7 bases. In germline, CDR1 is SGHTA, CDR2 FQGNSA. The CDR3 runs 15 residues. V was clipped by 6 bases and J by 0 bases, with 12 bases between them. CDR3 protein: CASRSGGSSYNEQFF. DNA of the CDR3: TGTGCCAGCAGATCAGGGGGGAGCTCCTACAATGAGCAGTTCTTC.

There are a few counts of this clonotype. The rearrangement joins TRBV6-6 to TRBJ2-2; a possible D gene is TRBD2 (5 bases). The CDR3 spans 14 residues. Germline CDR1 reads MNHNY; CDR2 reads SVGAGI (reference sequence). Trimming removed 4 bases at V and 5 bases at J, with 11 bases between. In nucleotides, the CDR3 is TGTGCCAGCAGTTTACTAGATAAGACCGGGGAGCTGTTTTTT. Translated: CASSLLDKTGELFF.

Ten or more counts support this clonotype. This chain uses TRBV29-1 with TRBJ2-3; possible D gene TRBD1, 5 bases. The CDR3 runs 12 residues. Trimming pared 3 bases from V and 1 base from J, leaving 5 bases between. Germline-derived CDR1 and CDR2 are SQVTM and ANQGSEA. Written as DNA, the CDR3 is TGCAGCGTTGACAGGGGCACAGATACGCAGTATTTT. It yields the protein CSVDRGTDTQYF.

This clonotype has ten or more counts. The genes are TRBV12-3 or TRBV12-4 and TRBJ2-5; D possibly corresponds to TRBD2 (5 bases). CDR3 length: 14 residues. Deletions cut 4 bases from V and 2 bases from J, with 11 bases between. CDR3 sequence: CASSSGRRQETQYF. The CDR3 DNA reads TGTGCCAGCAGTTCCGGACGGAGGCAAGAGACCCAGTACTTC.

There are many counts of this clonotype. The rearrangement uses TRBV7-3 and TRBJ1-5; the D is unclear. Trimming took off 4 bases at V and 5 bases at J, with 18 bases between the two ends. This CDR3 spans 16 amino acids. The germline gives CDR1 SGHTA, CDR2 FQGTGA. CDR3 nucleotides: TGTGCCAGCAGCTCCCGGGTGAGGGTTCCCTATCAGCCCCAGCATTTT. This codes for CASSSRVRVPYQPQHF.

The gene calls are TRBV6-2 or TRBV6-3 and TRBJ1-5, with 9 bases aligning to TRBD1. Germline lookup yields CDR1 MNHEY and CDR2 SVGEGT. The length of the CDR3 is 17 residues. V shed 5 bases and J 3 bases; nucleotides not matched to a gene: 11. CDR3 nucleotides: TGTGCCAGCAGTCCTCTTCGGACAGGGGATCTCAATCAGCCCCAGCATTTT. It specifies CASSPLRTGDLNQPQHF.

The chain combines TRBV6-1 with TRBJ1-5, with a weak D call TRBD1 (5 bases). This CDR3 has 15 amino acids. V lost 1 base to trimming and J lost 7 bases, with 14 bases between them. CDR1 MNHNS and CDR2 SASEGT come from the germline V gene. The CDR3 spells CASSEELRAEQPQHF. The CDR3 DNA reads TGTGCCAGCAGTGAAGAACTCAGGGCAGAACAGCCCCAGCATTTT.

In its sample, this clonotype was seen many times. The CDR3 region has the DNA TGTGCCAGTGGGAGCGGGACTTGGCCCCAGCATTTT. It encodes CASGSGTWPQHF. The rearrangement uses TRBV7-9 and TRBJ1-5, with D possibly matching TRBD1 (5 bases). The CDR3 is made up of 12 amino acids. Germline V gene lookup returns CDR1 SEHNR and CDR2 FQNEAQ (reference sequence). Trimming left V 9 bases short and J 9 bases short, with 15 bases between.